This T cell receptor beta chain stems from a study of vaccination and CD4 T cells after COVID-19. This clonotype was counted between two and nine times. Its antigen is still unknown. Treatment here: 10-day PBMC culture with coronavirus spike peptide pools or control peptides (ViraFEST assay). Gathering of the CD4+ T cells, from the unexposed donor, took place before the COVID-19 pandemic (2011-2018). Oncomine TCR Beta short-read sequencing was applied to DNA from cultured CD4+ T cells. After culture, CD4+ T cells served as the source for genomic DNA extraction. A single record per CDR3 protein comes from TCRdb applying MiXCR to the PCR reads. The sample contains approximately 9,600 distinct CDR3 sequences, 25% to 35% of which appear only once. Per germline, CDR1 MNHEY and CDR2 SVGAGI. This CDR3 has 16 residues. With V trimmed by 2 bases and J by 3 bases, 7 bases remained unmatched.

This receptor was identified in a human donor in good health. This chain links TRBV6-5 with TRBJ2-1; 7 bases are shared with TRBD2. Sample: CD4+ T cells from blood, cultured in vitro. CDR3 nucleotide sequence: TGTGCCAGCAGTTACCGGACTAGGGGTTTCTACAATGAGCAGTTCTTC. Its protein product is CASSYRTRGFYNEQFF.